The sequence of this TCR beta chain was determined in a study of CD8 T cells in Susac syndrome. An amount of RNA that ranged from about 0.45 to 1 ug was reverse transcribed with random hexamers. TCRdb ran MiXCR on the immunoSEQ multiplex PCR reads and lists one entry per CDR3 protein. Of about 300,000 distinct CDR3 sequences listed, roughly 85% were seen once; the top ten hold roughly 0.21%. The authors carried out high-throughput sequencing of TCR beta. They applied it to CD8+ and CD4+ T cells obtained from blood. Trimming stripped 0 bases from V and 5 bases from J, with 5 bases between. The CDR3 runs 13 residues. Germline CDR1 and CDR2: MNHEY and SVGAGI.

The rearrangement links TRBV6-5 to TRBJ1-5; no firm D call. This receptor was taken from a human donor with multiple sclerosis. Sequencing used CD8+ T cells from PBMCs. The CDR3 region has the DNA TGTGCCAGCAGTTACTCTTGGTATCAGCCCCAGCATTTT. Translating it yields CASSYSWYQPQHF.